This T cell receptor (beta chain) was retrieved from a study of blood T cell repertoires in COVID-19. Whole-study context: The samples span acute and convalescent COVID-19 from the United States, Italy and Spain.

The CDR3 extends over 13 amino acids. CDR1 is LNHDA, CDR2 SQIVND, per germline (reference sequence). V was pared by 9 bases and J by 2 bases, with 6 bases of the junction left unmatched. Per the authors' pipeline: The authors estimated nucleated cell counts from reference gene primer amplification. The table came from immunoSEQ multiplex PCR; TCRdb's copy has only in-frame clones and leaves some out. V, J and clone size are those of that table, while D and trimming were read from the DNA. The table includes over 150,000 clones, around 85% detected once. V usage is TRBV19 and J usage is TRBJ1-2; TRBD1 aligns across 7 bases. This sequence originates from a man aged 35 to 55 who had recovered from COVID-19. Input material: PBMCs or T cells enriched from blood (not recorded which). In nucleotides, the CDR3 is TGTGCCAGCCTACAGGGGAACAACTATGGCTACACCTTC. This gives the protein CASLQGNNYGYTF.